Presented here are 26 T cell receptor beta chains from one specimen sequenced in a study of blood T cell repertoires in COVID-19. Sequenced by immunoSEQ multiplex PCR; TCRdb stores in-frame clones only, minus some. The repertoire holds roughly 360,000 clones, with approximately 90% as singletons. The specimen sequenced was PBMCs or T cells enriched from blood (not recorded which). These receptor sequences come from a woman aged 25-40 years with acute COVID-19.

The chain employs TRBV24-1 and TRBJ1-1, with 7 bases that match TRBD1. The CDR3 extends over 13 amino acids. The junction had 5 bases not matched to a gene; V was cut back by 7 bases and J by 4 bases. Germline V gene sequence: CDR1 KGHDR, CDR2 SFDVKD. The chain's CDR3 is CATSRTGGTEAFF. CDR3 nucleotides: TGTGCCACCAGCCGGACAGGCGGCACTGAAGCTTTCTTT.

This chain connects TRBV6-6 to TRBJ1-3, with D unclear. CDR3 length: 16 residues. Germline lookup yields CDR1 MNHNY and CDR2 SVGAGI (reference sequence). With 6 bases removed from V and 0 bases from J, the gap between germline ends came to 15 bases. CDR3 sequence reads: CASRERTLRSGNTIYF. CDR3 coding DNA: TGTGCCAGCAGAGAGAGGACTCTTCGCTCTGGAAACACCATATATTTT.

DNA of the CDR3: TGTGCCAGTAGATTAGGACAGGGGGCGTCGGATGGCTACACCTTC. Protein: CASRLGQGASDGYTF. V is TRBV19 and J is TRBJ1-2; 11 nucleotides align to TRBD1. This CDR3 comprises 15 residues. With 6 bases clipped from V and 6 bases from J, the junction kept 9 bases outside the gene matches. From germline, CDR1 is LNHDA and CDR2 SQIVND (reference sequence). Based on the CDR3 plus reference TRBV19 and TRBJ1-2, the full variable domain is DGGITQSPKYLFRKEGQNVTLSCEQNLNHDAMYWYRQDPGQGLRLIYYSQIVNDFQKGDIAEGYSVSREKKESFPLTVTSAQKNPTAFYLCASRLGQGASDGYTFGSGTRLTVV.

The chain employs TRBV19 and TRBJ1-1, with D maybe TRBD1 (5 bases). The CDR3 is made up of 11 amino acids. V lost 9 bases and J lost 7, with 12 bases in between. In germline, CDR1 is LNHDA, CDR2 SQIVND (reference sequence). CDR3 sequence: CASGPGLEAFF. Here the CDR3 DNA reads TGTGCCAGCGGACCGGGACTTGAAGCTTTCTTT.

This clone was recorded a few times. The rearrangement joins TRBV6-5 to TRBJ2-3; 12 bases map to TRBD2. The V gene's germline CDR1 is MNHEY and CDR2 SVGAGI. The CDR3 runs to 16 residues. The V segment lost 3 bases and the J segment 4 bases; nucleotides outside the gene matches: 5. CDR3 nucleotides: TGTGCCAGCAGTTATTCTAGCGGGGGGGGGTCAGATACGCAGTATTTT. This sequence encodes CASSYSSGGGSDTQYF.

This clone came up once. Other nucleotide sequences in the sample specify the same CDR3. The chain has TRBV5-1 and TRBJ2-3; tentatively, D is TRBD2 (6 bases). The CDR3 has 15 residues. V gave up 0 bases and J gave up 3 bases, with 11 bases separating them. Germline-derived CDR1 and CDR2 are SGHRS and YFSETQ. The CDR3 region is CASSLGAGGTDTQYF. CDR3 sequence (DNA): TGCGCCAGCAGCTTGGGGGCCGGAGGGACAGATACGCAGTATTTT.

The J gene is TRBJ2-3, the V gene TRBV9; D is uncertain. This CDR3 region has 15 residues. V was pared by 2 bases and J by 4 bases, with 14 bases between. The germline V gene encodes CDR1 SGDLS and CDR2 YYNGEE. In nucleotides, the CDR3 is TGTGCCAGCAGCGTCCGAGGAATTGGAGCAGATACGCAGTATTTT. Translation: CASSVRGIGADTQYF.

The chain has TRBV27 and TRBJ2-7, with 10 bases identical to TRBD1. Trimming at V came to 10 bases and at J to 3 bases, leaving 9 bases not matched to a gene. Germline loops: CDR1 MNHEY, CDR2 SMNVEV (reference sequence). The CDR3 spans 14 residues. The CDR3 sequence: CATRLGQGDYEQYF. The DNA for the CDR3 is TGTGCCACCCGACTAGGACAGGGGGACTACGAGCAGTACTTC.

The V gene is TRBV14, the J gene TRBJ2-7; TRBD1 is a possible D gene (6 bases). The V end lost 0 bases, the J end lost 0 bases, and 9 bases lay between the germline ends. The CDR3 length is 15 residues. Germline V gene sequence: CDR1 SGHDN, CDR2 FVKESK. The CDR3 DNA sequence: TGTGCCAGCAGCCAAGAGGACAGTGTCTCCTACGAGCAGTACTTC. The encoded protein is CASSQEDSVSYEQYF.

The V and J genes are TRBV10-3 and TRBJ2-1, with D perhaps matching TRBD1 (5 bases). Germline values: CDR1 ENHRY, CDR2 SYGVKD. This CDR3 comprises 16 residues. V lost 5 bases and J 4 bases, leaving 18 bases between the germline ends. CDR3 amino acids: CAISRGQNEKYNEQFF. As DNA, the CDR3 is TGTGCCATCAGTCGAGGACAAAATGAAAAGTACAATGAGCAGTTCTTC.

The chain couples TRBV6-4 to TRBJ1-1; 9 positions match TRBD1. With V trimmed by 3 bases and J by 4 bases, 9 bases remained unmatched. The CDR3 runs 16 residues. Germline V gene data show CDR1 as MRHNA and CDR2 as SNTAGT. CDR3 amino acids: CASSDSPRGQGTEAFF. The DNA for the CDR3 is TGTGCCAGCAGTGATAGCCCTCGGGGACAGGGCACTGAAGCTTTCTTT.

The chain combines TRBV7-2 with TRBJ1-5; D is unclear. V lost 3 bases, J lost 4 bases, and 7 bases lay in between. From germline, CDR1 is SGHTA and CDR2 FQGNSA. This CDR3 has 13 residues. This CDR3 reads CASSFRSNQPQHF. The CDR3 DNA sequence: TGTGCCAGCAGCTTCAGGTCTAATCAGCCCCAGCATTTT. Combining the CDR3 with reference TRBV7-2 and TRBJ1-5 gives the whole variable domain GAGVSQSPSNKVTEKGKDVELRCDPISGHTALYWYRQSLGQGLEFLIYFQGNSAPDKSGLPSDRFSAERTGGSVSTLTIQRTQQEDSAVYLCASSFRSNQPQHFGDGTRLSIL.

In its sample, this clone was seen a few times. This chain joins TRBV10-3 and TRBJ1-1; 7 bases agree with TRBD1. The V segment lost 5 bases and the J segment 1 base; nucleotides outside the gene matches: 7. Germline assignment: CDR1 ENHRY and CDR2 SYGVKD. The CDR3 consists of 15 residues. CDR3 DNA: TGTGCCATCAGTCAAACGGGACAGAAGAACACTGAAGCTTTCTTT. This translates into CAISQTGQKNTEAFF.

This clone was seen only once. V is TRBV28 and J is TRBJ2-3, with 10 bases fitting TRBD2. The ends lost 4 bases at V and 1 base at J; junction bases unmatched: 23. The V gene's germline CDR1 is MDHEN and CDR2 SYDVKM. The CDR3 has 22 amino acids. The CDR3 DNA sequence: TGTGCCAGCAGTTCCTCTCTCCTAGCGGGGGCCTATAACCCGGGGGGCACAGATACGCAGTATTTT. Translating gives CASSSSLLAGAYNPGGTDTQYF.

This chain links TRBV10-3 with TRBJ2-7, with D perhaps TRBD1 (6 bases). This CDR3 has 12 amino acids. CDR1 is ENHRY, CDR2 SYGVKD, per germline. Trimming took 8 bases from V and 4 from J, leaving 12 bases between them. CDR3 protein: CAIQGSGYEQYF. In nucleotides, the CDR3 is TGTGCCATCCAGGGGTCGGGGTACGAGCAGTACTTC.

The rearrangement joins TRBV7-9 to TRBJ1-6; no clear D gene. Between the trimmed V and J ends, which lost 2 bases and 7 bases, there was a span of 9 bases. The CDR3 covers 14 residues. Germline values: CDR1 SEHNR, CDR2 FQNEAQ (reference sequence). CDR3 residues: CASSLSDWNSPLHF. Here the CDR3 DNA reads TGTGCCAGCAGCTTATCCGACTGGAATTCACCCCTCCACTTT.

This clone was recorded once. The DNA of the CDR3 is TGTGCCAGCAGTTCCCCCATGGGGGGGAGACAATATGAGCAGTTCTTC. It codes for CASSSPMGGRQYEQFF. V is TRBV28 and J is TRBJ2-1, with 7 nucleotides matching TRBD2. CDR1 and CDR2 from the germline V gene are MDHEN and SYDVKM. The CDR3 sequence is 16 residues long. V trimming: 4 bases; J trimming: 8 bases; junction bases outside the gene matches: 14.

This clone was detected once. The chain recombines TRBV18 with TRBJ1-3; tentatively, D is TRBD1 (6 bases). The CDR3 consists of 16 residues. Trimming removed 2 bases from V and 0 bases from J, with 11 bases in between. The germline CDR1 and CDR2 sequences are KGHSH and LQKENI. The CDR3 loop reads CASSPSTGPSGNTIYF. The CDR3 bases are TGTGCCAGCTCACCATCCACAGGGCCCTCTGGAAACACCATATATTTT.

This clone was observed once. The chain combines TRBV18 with TRBJ2-5; D may be TRBD1 (5 bases). V dropped 2 bases and J dropped 5 bases, with 18 bases sitting between them. This CDR3 comprises 16 residues. From germline, CDR1 is KGHSH and CDR2 LQKENI. CDR3 in amino acids: CASSPSDSYFGETQYF. CDR3 nucleotides: TGTGCCAGCTCACCAAGCGACAGCTATTTTGGGGAGACCCAGTACTTC. Using reference TRBV18 and TRBJ2-5 for the parts outside the CDR3, the full variable domain is NAGVMQNPRHLVRRRGQEARLRCSPMKGHSHVYWYRQLPEEGLKFMVYLQKENIIDESGMPKERFSAEFPKEGPSILRIQQVVRGDSAAYFCASSPSDSYFGETQYFGPGTRLLVL.

The chain has TRBV6-1 and TRBJ2-4; D is unresolved. V lost 0 bases and J 15 bases, leaving 9 bases between the germline ends. The CDR3 has 11 residues. Germline CDR1 reads MNHNS; CDR2 reads SASEGT. The CDR3 DNA reads as TGTGCCAGCAGTGAAGCCTCAGTTTCGTACTTC. It encodes CASSEASVSYF.

The J gene is TRBJ2-7, the V gene TRBV19; maybe TRBD2 (6 bases). Trimming pared 4 bases from V and 4 bases from J, leaving 11 bases between. The CDR3 has 13 amino acids. Germline CDR1 LNHDA, CDR2 SQIVND (reference sequence). The CDR3: CASSKEGRYEQYF. CDR3 nucleotide sequence: TGTGCCAGTAGTAAGGAGGGTCGATACGAGCAGTACTTC. The complete variable domain, with remaining parts taken from reference TRBV19 and TRBJ2-7, reads DGGITQSPKYLFRKEGQNVTLSCEQNLNHDAMYWYRQDPGQGLRLIYYSQIVNDFQKGDIAEGYSVSREKKESFPLTVTSAQKNPTAFYLCASSKEGRYEQYFGPGTRLTVT.

The chain joins TRBV6-2 or TRBV6-3 to TRBJ2-7, with TRBD2 identical over 10 bases. Germline V gene sequence: CDR1 MNHEY, CDR2 SVGEGT. V gave up 6 bases and J gave up 4 bases; unmatched junction bases: 3. This CDR3 is 13 amino acids long. The CDR3 bases are TGTGCCAGCAGCCTAGCGGGAGCTTACGAGCAGTACTTC. This codes for CASSLAGAYEQYF.

This chain joins TRBV7-3 and TRBJ2-1, with 9 bases fitting TRBD2. Germline values: CDR1 SGHTA, CDR2 FQGTGA. The CDR3 spans 15 residues. With 2 bases clipped from V and 4 bases from J, the junction kept 3 bases outside the gene matches. The CDR3 nucleotides are TGTGCCAGCAGCTTAGATGCGGGGGGGTACAATGAGCAGTTCTTC. It is translated as CASSLDAGGYNEQFF.

This chain links TRBV19 with TRBJ2-1; D uncertain. Trimming removed 0 bases at V and 12 bases at J, with 6 bases between. The CDR3 has 11 amino acids. Per the germline V gene, CDR1 is LNHDA and CDR2 is SQIVND (reference sequence). The CDR3 region is CASSIEAGQFF. DNA of the CDR3: TGTGCCAGTAGTATAGAGGCAGGGCAGTTCTTC.

The chain employs TRBV6-5 and TRBJ2-5; TRBD1 might be the D (6 bases). V lost 7 bases and J 1 base, leaving 10 bases between the germline ends. Germline V gene sequence: CDR1 MNHEY, CDR2 SVGAGI. The CDR3 is made up of 13 amino acids. CDR3 sequence (DNA): TGTGCCAGCAATCGAGGGGGCCAAGAGACCCAGTACTTC. It is translated as CASNRGGQETQYF.

This sequence joins TRBV27 and TRBJ2-7, with D tentatively TRBD1 (5 bases). The CDR3 contains 12 residues. The V end lost 8 bases, the J end lost 2 bases, and 10 bases lay between the germline ends. The germline V gene encodes CDR1 MNHEY and CDR2 SMNVEV (reference sequence). This CDR3 reads CASQGKPYEQYF. CDR3 DNA sequence: TGTGCCAGCCAGGGAAAGCCCTACGAGCAGTACTTC.